This TCR beta chain was captured by sequencing in a study of T-cell memory formation after mild COVID-19. Study at large: Across donors, TCR clusters were largely donor specific.

MiXCR, applied by TCRdb to the 5' RACE reads, yields one record per CDR3 protein. This table has some 600,000 distinct CDR3 sequences, around 16% appearing once. The study's findings and limits: Balance between CD4 and CD8 was seen in clones contracting day 15 to 85, and a CD4+ lean was seen in later expanders.

To note about this clonotype: Its antigen is still unknown.

The clonotype was recovered from an adult woman who had mild COVID-19 (a few samples of this study predate the infection). Cell type and time point are not known. The sample comprised PBMCs or a T cell subset sorted from them (not recorded which).

The CDR3 loop reads CASSDAGTARYGYTF. The CDR3 nucleotides read TGTGCCAGTAGCGACGCCGGGACGGCACGCTATGGCTACACCTTC. The rearrangement joins TRBV19 to TRBJ1-2, with D possibly TRBD1 on 5 matching bases. The germline CDR1 and CDR2 sequences are LNHDA and SQIVND (reference sequence). V was pared by 6 bases and J by 4 bases, with 18 bases between. The CDR3 is 15 residues long.